The 5 T cell receptor beta chains presented below share a single source sample, sequenced in a study of blood T cell repertoires in COVID-19. The table came from immunoSEQ multiplex PCR; TCRdb's copy has only in-frame clones and leaves some out. Among about 260,000 clones listed, 88% were seen once. The sample was peripheral blood. Receptors were obtained from a human donor in a cohort sampled during active COVID-19.

The rearrangement links TRBV7-3 to TRBJ2-2, with 10 bases identical to TRBD1. Germline CDR1 SGHTA, CDR2 FQGTGA. This CDR3 has 15 amino acids. Trimming removed 3 bases from V and 11 bases from J; junction bases left unmatched: 9. DNA of the CDR3: TGTGCCAGCAGCTTCAGGACAGGGGGGTCTGTAGAGCTGTTTTTT. Translated: CASSFRTGGSVELFF.

The V call is TRBV9, the J call TRBJ2-1; TRBD2 matches at 9 bases. With V trimmed by 0 bases and J by 1 base, 2 bases remained unmatched. The germline gives CDR1 SGDLS, CDR2 YYNGEE. CDR3 length: 16 amino acids. The CDR3 sequence is CASSVGLAGSYNEQFF. The CDR3 nucleotides read TGTGCCAGCAGCGTAGGGCTAGCGGGGTCCTACAATGAGCAGTTCTTC.

The V call is TRBV6-2 or TRBV6-3, the J call TRBJ1-1; D is possibly TRBD1 (6 bases). The CDR3 length is 16 residues. The V end lost 2 bases, the J end lost 3 bases, and 16 bases lay between the germline ends. CDR1 and CDR2 from the germline V gene are MNHEY and SVGEGT. The DNA for the CDR3 is TGTGCCAGCAGTTACAAGAGGGGGGGGCGAGACACTGAAGCTTTCTTT. Amino acids: CASSYKRGGRDTEAFF.

This rearrangement joins TRBV6-2 or TRBV6-3 to TRBJ2-3; D gene unclear. This CDR3 spans 11 amino acids. Between the trimmed V and J ends, which lost 5 bases and 3 bases, there was a span of 3 bases. The V gene's germline CDR1 is MNHEY and CDR2 SVGEGT. CDR3 region: CASSQTDTQYF. Here the CDR3 DNA reads TGTGCCAGCAGTCAGACAGATACGCAGTATTTT.

This chain joins TRBV5-8 and TRBJ2-7; D uncertain. The CDR3 totals 11 residues. V dropped 1 base and J dropped 7 bases, with 6 bases sitting between them. Germline V gene sequence: CDR1 SGHTS, CDR2 YDEGEE. CDR3 in amino acids: CASSLRREQYF. Here the CDR3 DNA reads TGTGCCAGCAGCTTGAGGCGGGAGCAGTACTTC.